This T cell receptor (beta chain) was identified in a study of blood T cell repertoires in COVID-19. In the study overall: PBMCs, B-cell-depleted T cells, or T cells were the source of the cDNA or gDNA that made up the material.

Germline CDR1 reads SGHTA; CDR2 reads FQGTGA. The trim removed 5 bases at V and 4 bases at J, leaving 5 bases unmatched. The CDR3 has 14 amino acids. Method: immunoSEQ multiplex PCR; TCRdb's copy keeps in-frame clones and lacks some. The repertoire has approximately 270,000 clones, roughly 89% of them found once; the top ten carry about 2%. Allocation to cohorts depended on clinical history reported by the participants. Recovered Cohort 3 donors showed two negative PCRs, clearance, or symptom resolution. The chain is built from TRBV7-3 and TRBJ1-2; 9 nucleotides agree with TRBD1. The receptor's source is a woman aged 55 to 70 who had recovered from COVID-19. Sample: PBMCs or T cells enriched from blood (not recorded which). The CDR3 loop is CASSIGQGSYGYTF. CDR3 nucleotides: TGTGCCAGCAGCATTGGACAGGGGAGCTATGGCTACACCTTC. Full variable domain (rest looked up from reference TRBV7-3 and TRBJ1-2): GAGVSQTPSNKVTEKGKYVELRCDPISGHTALYWYRQSLGQGPEFLIYFQGTGAADDSGLPNDRFFAVRPEGSVSTLKIQRTERGDSAVYLCASSIGQGSYGYTFGSGTRLTVV.